This T cell receptor beta chain derives from a study of T cells in Graves' hyperthyroidism and ophthalmopathy. The study, taken as a whole, reports: Ophthalmopathy could be told apart from stable hyperthyroidism with a 13 V-J model. Most clonotypes that expanded in the thyroid above 0.001 also showed up in blood.

Uncontrolled infection, other autoimmune disease, pregnancy and lactation each barred patients from inclusion. RNA transcripts provided the source from which TCR beta CDR3 regions were amplified. In the first-round RT-PCR of the TCR CDR3, the HTBI primer set was used. TCRdb re-analysed the multiplex PCR reads in MiXCR, keeping a single row per CDR3 protein. The table records about 570,000 distinct CDR3 sequences, around 46% of them present only once. To note about this clonotype: No antigen is known for it.

The sample comprised peripheral blood or thyroid tissue (not recorded which). The sequence was collected from an adult woman with Graves' disease, either hyperthyroidism or ophthalmopathy (not recorded which).

CDR3 in DNA: TGCGCCAGCAGGGGGACAGGGGCAACAAGAGATACGCAGTATTTT. Protein: CASRGTGATRDTQYF. The rearrangement joins TRBV5-1 to TRBJ2-3, with TRBD1 matching 10 bases. V lost 5 bases, J lost 5 bases, and 8 bases stayed unmatched. This CDR3 contains 15 residues. Per germline, CDR1 SGHRS and CDR2 YFSETQ.